This is a list of T cell receptor beta chains from one sample in a study of blood T cell repertoires in COVID-19. Measured with immunoSEQ multiplex PCR; TCRdb has only the in-frame clones, and not every one. The sample holds more than 350,000 clones, 80% to 90% seen once. Input material: PBMCs or T cells enriched from blood (not recorded which). All receptors derive from a man younger than 30 who had recovered from COVID-19. The CDR3 runs from the conserved cysteine through the conserved F or W. The D gene is left open where the match is weak. Not all rows give a size; the values are once, few, many and, for expanded clones, a class.

TRBJ1-2	.	.	TRBV19	CASSSGQRTYGYTF	TGTGCCAGTAGTTCAGGACAGAGAACCTATGGCTACACCTTC
TRBJ1-4	.	.	TRBV28	CASSSLDPEKLFF	TGTGCCAGCAGTTCCCTAGACCCCGAAAAACTGTTTTTT
TRBJ2-3	.	.	TRBV7-2	CASSRDTDTQYF	TGTGCCAGCAGCCGCGACACAGATACGCAGTATTTT
TRBJ2-5	.	.	TRBV18	CASSPPGRGLEETQYF	TGTGCCAGCTCACCACCGGGAAGAGGGCTGGAAGAGACCCAGTACTTC
TRBJ2-3	TRBD2	once	TRBV4-2	CASSNRLAATDTQYF	TGTGCCAGCAGCAATCGACTAGCAGCCACAGATACGCAGTATTTT
TRBJ2-5	TRBD2	.	TRBV2	CASSGLAEETQYF	TGTGCCAGCTCGGGACTAGCGGAAGAGACCCAGTACTTC
TRBJ1-2	.	.	TRBV3-1/TRBV3-2	CASSQSTDYGYTF	TGTGCCAGCAGCCAATCCACAGACTATGGCTACACCTTC
TRBJ1-3	TRBD1	.	TRBV19	CASKETGTDGNTIYF	TGTGCCAGTAAGGAAACCGGGACAGATGGAAACACCATATATTTT
TRBJ2-2	.	.	TRBV30	CAWSSSSAGELFF	TGTGCCTGGAGTTCTAGCAGCGCCGGGGAGCTGTTTTTT
TRBJ1-4	.	.	TRBV11-2	CASSLDERRTNEKLFF	TGTGCCAGCAGCTTAGATGAGCGTAGGACTAATGAAAAACTGTTTTTT
TRBJ2-7	.	once	TRBV2	CASSVPPARYHRNEQYF	TGTGCCAGCAGTGTACCCCCGGCGAGGTACCATAGGAACGAGCAGTACTTC
TRBJ1-1	TRBD1	.	TRBV10-3	CAISAQGDTEAFF	TGTGCCATCAGTGCGCAGGGGGACACTGAAGCTTTCTTT
TRBJ1-6	TRBD1	few	TRBV28	CASTGVDSPLHF	TGTGCCAGTACAGGGGTGGATTCACCCCTCCACTTT
TRBJ1-2	TRBD1	.	TRBV6-5	CATTPTGTAYGYTF	TGTGCCACCACACCGACAGGGACAGCCTATGGCTACACCTTC
TRBJ2-3	.	.	TRBV6-5	CASSYRNSATDTQYF	TGTGCCAGCAGTTACAGGAACAGTGCGACAGATACGCAGTATTTT
TRBJ2-7	TRBD1	.	TRBV3-1/TRBV3-2	CASSHWDRDYEQYF	TGTGCCAGCAGCCATTGGGACAGAGACTACGAGCAGTACTTC
TRBJ1-5	.	.	TRBV30	CAWSVAQLNQPQHF	TGTGCCTGGAGTGTAGCCCAACTCAATCAGCCCCAGCATTTT
TRBJ2-2	.	.	TRBV7-8	CASSALEEMNTGELFF	TGTGCCAGCAGCGCGTTGGAGGAGATGAACACCGGGGAGCTGTTTTTT
TRBJ2-5	.	.	TRBV2	CASLLSQETQYF	TGTGCCAGCCTGTTGTCCCAAGAGACCCAGTACTTC
TRBJ1-2	TRBD1	.	TRBV3-1/TRBV3-2	CASSRQGANYGYTF	TGTGCCAGCAGCCGACAGGGGGCGAACTATGGCTACACCTTC
TRBJ1-5	.	.	TRBV6-2/TRBV6-3	CASSYSSGGYSNQPQHF	TGTGCCAGCAGTTACTCGAGCGGGGGATATAGCAATCAGCCCCAGCATTTT
TRBJ2-7	.	.	TRBV25-1	CASSSFGGGRYEQYF	TGTGCCAGCAGTAGTTTTGGGGGGGGCCGGTACGAGCAGTACTTC
TRBJ2-7	TRBD1	.	TRBV28	CASSPWTGKGDEQYF	TGTGCCAGCAGTCCGTGGACAGGGAAAGGTGACGAGCAGTACTTC
TRBJ2-7	.	.	TRBV3-1/TRBV3-2	CASSQGRDHHYEQYF	TGTGCCAGCAGCCAAGGCAGGGATCACCACTACGAGCAGTACTTC
TRBJ2-7	.	.	TRBV7-8	CASSLDLRGDIIPYEQYF	TGTGCCAGCAGCTTAGATCTCCGGGGAGACATAATTCCTTACGAGCAGTACTTC
TRBJ2-7	.	.	TRBV2	CASRQDDYEQYF	TGTGCCAGCAGACAGGACGACTACGAGCAGTACTTC
TRBJ1-3	TRBD1	.	TRBV9	CASSTRADRRSGNTIYF	TGTGCCAGCAGCACAAGGGCGGACAGGAGGTCTGGAAACACCATATATTTT
TRBJ2-7	TRBD1	.	TRBV28	CASSSPAPGQGSYEQYF	TGTGCCAGCAGTTCCCCAGCTCCGGGACAGGGCTCCTACGAGCAGTACTTC
TRBJ1-1	TRBD1	.	TRBV7-9	CAITSSGGFTEAFF	TGTGCCATTACCTCGTCAGGGGGGTTCACTGAAGCTTTCTTT
TRBJ2-1	TRBD2	.	TRBV11-2	CASSLDIAGGKQFF	TGTGCCAGCAGCTTAGATATAGCGGGAGGGAAACAGTTCTTC
TRBJ1-6	.	.	TRBV2	CASSAQNSPLHF	TGTGCCAGCAGCGCCCAGAATTCACCCCTCCACTTT
TRBJ2-1	TRBD2	.	TRBV18	CASSPSGGNEQFF	TGTGCCAGCTCACCAAGCGGGGGCAATGAGCAGTTCTTC
TRBJ1-1	TRBD1	.	TRBV10-2	CASSGTGPSTEAFF	TGCGCCAGCAGTGGGACAGGTCCCAGCACTGAAGCTTTCTTT
TRBJ1-2	.	.	TRBV23-1	CASRQYRVVNYGYTF	TGCGCCAGCAGACAATACAGGGTAGTAAACTATGGCTACACCTTC
TRBJ2-3	.	.	TRBV18	CASSERADTQYF	TGTGCCAGCTCAGAGCGAGCGGATACGCAGTATTTT
TRBJ2-7	TRBD2	.	TRBV6-2/TRBV6-3	CASSPPGLGISYEQYF	TGTGCCAGCAGCCCCCCGGGACTAGGGATCTCCTACGAGCAGTACTTC
TRBJ1-2	.	.	TRBV28	CASSLRQGYYGYTF	TGTGCCAGCAGTTTGAGGCAGGGTTACTATGGCTACACCTTC
TRBJ1-2	.	.	TRBV24-1	CATSDFEGGYTF	TGTGCCACCAGTGATTTCGAGGGCGGCTACACCTTC
TRBJ1-3	TRBD1	.	TRBV24-1	CATSARTGGDTIYF	TGTGCCACCAGTGCGAGGACAGGTGGGGACACCATATATTTT
TRBJ2-1	TRBD2	once	TRBV5-1	CASSLGRTSGNNEQFF	TGCGCCAGCAGCTTGGGTAGGACTAGCGGGAACAATGAGCAGTTCTTC
TRBJ2-3	TRBD2	.	TRBV14	CASSQGFWTSGTTDTQYF	TGTGCCAGCAGCCAGGGCTTTTGGACTAGCGGGACCACAGATACGCAGTATTTT
TRBJ1-5	TRBD1	.	TRBV24-1	CATTKQGRQPQHF	TGTGCCACCACTAAACAGGGGAGACAGCCCCAGCATTTT
TRBJ2-4	.	.	TRBV3-1/TRBV3-2	CASSPRATEGNIQYF	TGTGCCAGCAGCCCGAGGGCAACGGAGGGGAACATTCAGTACTTC
TRBJ1-2	.	.	TRBV6-2/TRBV6-3	CASSYSGGYGYTF	TGTGCCAGCAGTTACTCCGGGGGCTATGGCTACACCTTC
TRBJ2-4	.	.	TRBV19	CASSYAGIAKNIQYF	TGTGCCAGTAGTTACGCCGGTATAGCCAAAAACATTCAGTACTTC
TRBJ1-2	TRBD1	.	TRBV28	CASSQDRGYGYTF	TGTGCCAGCAGCCAGGACAGGGGATATGGCTACACCTTC
TRBJ1-5	.	.	TRBV19	CASSIHRVRSNQPQHF	TGTGCCAGTAGTATCCATCGGGTCCGGAGCAATCAGCCCCAGCATTTT
TRBJ1-3	TRBD1	.	TRBV4-2	CASSQAGDSLSGNTIYF	TGTGCCAGCAGCCAAGCAGGGGACAGCCTCTCTGGAAACACCATATATTTT
TRBJ2-7	.	few	TRBV5-6	CASSLSSEGYEQYF	TGTGCCAGCAGCTTGAGTTCTGAGGGCTACGAGCAGTACTTC
TRBJ1-6	.	.	TRBV7-2	CASSAGGQGPSPLHF	TGTGCCAGCAGCGCAGGTGGGCAGGGCCCTTCACCCCTCCACTTT
TRBJ2-7	TRBD1	.	TRBV3-1/TRBV3-2	CASSEYRGKEQYF	TGTGCCAGCAGCGAGTACAGGGGTAAGGAGCAGTACTTC
TRBJ2-2	.	.	TRBV11-2	CASSLDVRGANTGELFF	TGTGCCAGCAGCTTAGACGTTAGGGGCGCGAACACCGGGGAGCTGTTTTTT